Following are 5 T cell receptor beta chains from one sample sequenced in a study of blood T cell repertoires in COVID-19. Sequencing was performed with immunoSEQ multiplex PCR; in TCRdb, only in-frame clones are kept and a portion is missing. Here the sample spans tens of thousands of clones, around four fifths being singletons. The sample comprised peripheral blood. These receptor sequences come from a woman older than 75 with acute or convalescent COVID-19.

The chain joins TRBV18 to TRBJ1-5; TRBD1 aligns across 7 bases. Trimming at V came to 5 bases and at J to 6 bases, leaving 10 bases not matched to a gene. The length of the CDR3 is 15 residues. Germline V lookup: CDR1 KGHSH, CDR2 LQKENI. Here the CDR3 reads CASSTETGIGQPQHF. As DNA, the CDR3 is TGTGCCAGCTCAACGGAGACAGGGATCGGTCAGCCCCAGCATTTT. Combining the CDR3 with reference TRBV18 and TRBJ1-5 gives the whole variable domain NAGVMQNPRHLVRRRGQEARLRCSPMKGHSHVYWYRQLPEEGLKFMVYLQKENIIDESGMPKERFSAEFPKEGPSILRIQQVVRGDSAAYFCASSTETGIGQPQHFGDGTRLSIL.

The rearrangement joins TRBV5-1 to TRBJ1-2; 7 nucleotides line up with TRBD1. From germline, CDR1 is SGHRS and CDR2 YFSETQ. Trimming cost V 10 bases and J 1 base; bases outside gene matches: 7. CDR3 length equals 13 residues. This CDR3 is CASRRDSNYGYTF. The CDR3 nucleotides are TGCGCCTCCAGGCGGGACAGTAACTATGGCTACACCTTC.

The CDR3 nucleotides read TGTGCCAGCACTACGGACAGGGATGACAATGAGCAGTTCTTC. It codes for CASTTDRDDNEQFF. The chain couples TRBV2 to TRBJ2-1; 8 bases are shared with TRBD1. V lost 7 bases to trimming and J lost 5 bases; unmatched junction nucleotides: 7. The CDR3 length is 14 residues. The germline CDR1 and CDR2 sequences are SNHLY and FYNNEI.

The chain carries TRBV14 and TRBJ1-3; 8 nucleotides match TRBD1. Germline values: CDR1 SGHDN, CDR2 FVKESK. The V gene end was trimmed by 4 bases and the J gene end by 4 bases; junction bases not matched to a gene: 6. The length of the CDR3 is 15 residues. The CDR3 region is CASSPSDRGGNTIYF. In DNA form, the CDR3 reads TGTGCCAGCAGCCCATCCGACAGGGGCGGAAACACCATATATTTT.

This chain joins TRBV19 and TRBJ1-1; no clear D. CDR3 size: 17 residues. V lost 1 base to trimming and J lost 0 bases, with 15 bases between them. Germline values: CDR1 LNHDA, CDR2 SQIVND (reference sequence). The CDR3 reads CASSIVPGGLVNTEAFF. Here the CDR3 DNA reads TGTGCCAGTAGTATAGTACCGGGAGGGTTGGTGAACACTGAAGCTTTCTTT. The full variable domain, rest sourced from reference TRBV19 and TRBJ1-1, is DGGITQSPKYLFRKEGQNVTLSCEQNLNHDAMYWYRQDPGQGLRLIYYSQIVNDFQKGDIAEGYSVSREKKESFPLTVTSAQKNPTAFYLCASSIVPGGLVNTEAFFGQGTRLTVV.